This TCR beta chain was recovered during a study of regulatory T cells in long-lasting Graves disease. The time point here: persistent/refractory GD, antithyroid drugs over 5 years with positive TRAb. The authors made the TCR library using RNA they extracted from PBMCs. This clonotype was recorded a few times. Its antigen remains unidentified. Findings and limits, study-wide: Limited samples may have lowered accuracy. TRBV28 was favored in persistent disease, as were TRBJ1-2 and TRBJ2-5. A greater number of public clonotypes (2,741) was shared by persistent patients than by new patients (about 990).

According to the study, TCR beta libraries were built with iRepertoire HTBI primers and CDR3-region Arm-PCR. TCRdb re-analysed the multiplex PCR reads in MiXCR, keeping a single row per CDR3 protein. The profile shows about 470,000 distinct CDR3 sequences, 20% to 25% of them singletons. From germline, CDR1 is MDHEN and CDR2 SYDVKM. This CDR3 spans 15 amino acids. V lost 6 bases and J 5 bases, leaving 18 bases between the germline ends. Source: peripheral blood mononuclear cells (PBMCs), taken when the disease was refractory, from a patient treated with antithyroid drugs. The gene calls are TRBV28 and TRBJ2-3, with a weak D call TRBD2 (6 bases). This sequence originates from a female donor with Graves disease. CDR3 in DNA: TGTGCCAGCAGCTCACTCATAGCGGCGGGAGATACGCAGTATTTT. This translates into CASSSLIAAGDTQYF.